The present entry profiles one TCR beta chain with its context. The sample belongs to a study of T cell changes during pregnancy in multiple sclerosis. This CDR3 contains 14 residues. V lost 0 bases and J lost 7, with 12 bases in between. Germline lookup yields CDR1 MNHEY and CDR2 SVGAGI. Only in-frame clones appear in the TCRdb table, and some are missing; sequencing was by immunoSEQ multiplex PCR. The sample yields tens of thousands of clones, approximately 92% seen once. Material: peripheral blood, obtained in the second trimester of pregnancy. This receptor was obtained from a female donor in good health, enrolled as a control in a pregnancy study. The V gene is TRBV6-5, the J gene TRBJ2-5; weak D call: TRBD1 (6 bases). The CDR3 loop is CASSYSSGAGTQYF. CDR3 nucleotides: TGTGCCAGCAGTTACTCGTCAGGGGCCGGGACCCAGTACTTC.